The T cell receptor beta chain under discussion was sequenced for a study of early stage breast cancer tumors. Study overall: Of fewer than 20 invasive breast tumors, twelve were hormone receptor-positive, HER2-negative. Study results and caveats: Enriched TCRB sequences shared across patients were mostly commonly generated sequences.

Trimming took off 5 bases at V and 0 bases at J, with 13 bases between the two ends. Germline CDR1 SNHLY, CDR2 FYNNEI. The CDR3 is made up of 15 amino acids. Each sample had two DNA replicates, 0.5 ug blood or 1.5 ug tissue. Profiling relied on immunoSEQ multiplex PCR, and the TCRdb table lists in-frame clones only, not all of them. The table includes 5,500 to 7,500 clones, 73% detected once. Remarks on this clone: Its matching antigen is unknown.

Tissue for this sample was collected roughly 1.9-4.5 cm from the breast tumor. The specimen was normal breast tissue next to the tumor. The TCR originated in a middle-aged person with breast cancer. The chain links TRBV2 to TRBJ1-2, with D perhaps TRBD1 (6 bases). CDR3 nucleotide sequence: TGTGCCAGCAGTTTGGAGTACAGGGCTAACTATGGCTACACCTTC. It yields the protein CASSLEYRANYGYTF.